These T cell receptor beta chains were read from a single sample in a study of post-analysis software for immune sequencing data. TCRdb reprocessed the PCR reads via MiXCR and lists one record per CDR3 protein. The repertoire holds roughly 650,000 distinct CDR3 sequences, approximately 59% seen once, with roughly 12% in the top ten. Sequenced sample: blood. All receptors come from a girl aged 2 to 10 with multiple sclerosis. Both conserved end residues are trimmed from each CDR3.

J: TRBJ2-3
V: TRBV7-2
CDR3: ASSNLRTDTQY

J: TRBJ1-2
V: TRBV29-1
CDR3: SVDPTGSDYGYT

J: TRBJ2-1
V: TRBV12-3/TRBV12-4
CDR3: ASSFGLAGVSEQF

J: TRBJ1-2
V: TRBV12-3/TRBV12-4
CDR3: ASSLLDRGSGYT

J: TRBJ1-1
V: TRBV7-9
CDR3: ASSPGGAGGMNTEAF

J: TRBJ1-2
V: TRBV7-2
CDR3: ASMGPAAIGYT

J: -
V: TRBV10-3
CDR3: AISSGPNSYEQY

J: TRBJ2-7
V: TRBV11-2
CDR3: ASSLERRYEQY

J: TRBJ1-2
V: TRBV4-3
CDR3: ASSQLARDSKFYGYT

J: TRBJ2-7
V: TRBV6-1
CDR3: ASSKEGGSSYEQY

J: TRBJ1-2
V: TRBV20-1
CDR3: SARNRRDGTYGYT

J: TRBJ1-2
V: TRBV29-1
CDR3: SVEPGANYGYT

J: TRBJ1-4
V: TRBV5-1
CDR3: ASSLLWDRGQKLF

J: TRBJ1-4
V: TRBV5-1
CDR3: ASSLGGQGTNEKLF

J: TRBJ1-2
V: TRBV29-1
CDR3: SGGDSNYGYT

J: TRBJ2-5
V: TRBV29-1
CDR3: SATAAGLAETQY

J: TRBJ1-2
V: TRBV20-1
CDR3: SARDPEGPDYGYT

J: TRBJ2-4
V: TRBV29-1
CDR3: SPVDSKNIQY

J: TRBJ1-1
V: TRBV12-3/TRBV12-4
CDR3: ASSFWAGEAF

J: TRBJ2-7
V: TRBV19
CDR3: ASSIDREGVLYEQY

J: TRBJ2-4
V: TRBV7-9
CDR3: ASSTSRGSDIQY

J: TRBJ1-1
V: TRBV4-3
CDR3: ASSHRGGTEAF

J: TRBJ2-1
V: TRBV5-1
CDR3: ASSLATAGGKQF

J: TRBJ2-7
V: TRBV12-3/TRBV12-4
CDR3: ASSRYSATEKYEQY

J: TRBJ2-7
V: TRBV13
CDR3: ASSLGPTDYEQY